This T cell receptor (beta chain) emerged from a study of regulatory T cells in long-lasting Graves disease. Germline CDR1 and CDR2: SQVTM and ANQGSEA. The CDR3 length is 13 residues. V dropped 6 bases and J dropped 5; count of bases not matched to a gene: 5. This clonotype was recorded many times. TCR beta libraries were built with iRepertoire HTBI primers and Arm-PCR of CDR3 regions. MiXCR was run by TCRdb on the multiplex PCR reads, yielding one entry per CDR3 protein. The sample yields 350,000 to 500,000 distinct CDR3 sequences, around 15% seen once. The time point was: newly diagnosed GD, antithyroid drugs for less than 3 months. With RNA extracted from PBMCs as input, the TCR library was made. From each patient, nine milliliters of peripheral blood was drawn and collected into an EDTA anticoagulant tube. This sample was also put to use in a study of T cells in Graves' hyperthyroidism and ophthalmopathy.

This chain joins TRBV29-1 and TRBJ2-2; TRBD1 matches 8 bases. Here the sequenced sample was peripheral blood mononuclear cells (PBMCs), taken at new diagnosis, from a patient treated with antithyroid drugs. The clonotype was recovered from a woman between 18 and 30 years old with Graves disease. The CDR3 loop reads CSVGQGRTGELFF. The CDR3 nucleotides read TGCAGCGTAGGACAGGGTCGAACCGGGGAGCTGTTTTTT.